The 14 T cell receptor beta chains in this list originate from one sample, sequenced in a study of OX40 agonist ivuxolimab in advanced cancers. Only in-frame clones appear in the TCRdb table, and some are missing; sequencing was by immunoSEQ multiplex PCR. The sample includes approximately 79,000 clones, about 85% of them seen just once. The material sequenced was CD4+ or CD8+ T cells sorted from blood, taken in a trial of the OX40 agonist ivuxolimab. The receptors stem from an adult with an advanced solid tumor such as melanoma, head and neck, liver or kidney cancer.

The chain carries TRBV20-1 and TRBJ1-1, with TRBD1 as a possible D gene (5 bases). The CDR3 runs to 10 residues. V was clipped by 4 bases and J by 10 bases, with 10 bases between them. CDR1 and CDR2 from the germline V gene are DFQATT and SNEGSKA (reference sequence). Written as DNA, the CDR3 is TGCAGTGCTATGGGGGGTGGAGCTTTCTTT. Its protein product is CSAMGGGAFF.

The V and J genes are TRBV19 and TRBJ1-5; 7 nucleotides agree with TRBD1. This CDR3 contains 15 residues. V was clipped by 7 bases and J by 0 bases; unmatched bases: 6. From germline, CDR1 is LNHDA and CDR2 SQIVND (reference sequence). CDR3 amino acids: CASKEGAYSNQPQHF. In DNA form, the CDR3 reads TGTGCCAGTAAAGAGGGGGCCTATAGCAATCAGCCCCAGCATTTT.

The CDR3 DNA is TGTGCTAGTGGTTTGGGCGGGGTCCGGTCACCCCTCCACTTT. Translating gives CASGLGGVRSPLHF. The genes are TRBV12-5 and TRBJ1-6; D gene uncertain. This CDR3 has 14 residues. Trimming removed 1 base from V and 10 bases from J, with 11 bases in between. Germline loops: CDR1 LGHNT, CDR2 FRNRAP.

This clone was observed once. This chain links TRBV6-5 with TRBJ2-7, with D perhaps TRBD1 (6 bases). CDR3 size: 14 residues. Trimming took off 6 bases at V and 6 bases at J, with 18 bases between the two ends. CDR1 MNHEY and CDR2 SVGAGI come from the germline V gene. CDR3 nucleotide sequence: TGTGCCAGCAGATCCACAGGGATAGCAGGCGAGCAGTACTTC. Protein sequence: CASRSTGIAGEQYF.

This sequence joins TRBV2 and TRBJ1-2; 10 nucleotides agree with TRBD1. The CDR3 covers 16 residues. After removal of 4 bases from V and 5 bases from J, the junction contained 10 bases not matched to a gene. The germline V gene has CDR1 SNHLY and CDR2 FYNNEI. The DNA of the CDR3 is TGTGCCAGCAGTGGACAGGGGGCAAAGACCGGGTATGGCTACACCTTC. It specifies CASSGQGAKTGYGYTF.

This chain links TRBV6-5 with TRBJ1-3; no clear D. Trimming left V 5 bases short and J 4 bases short, with 6 bases between. The germline CDR1 and CDR2 sequences are MNHEY and SVGAGI. The CDR3 loop spans 12 amino acids. CDR3 amino acids: CASSPRGNTIYF. CDR3 nucleotide sequence: TGTGCCAGCAGTCCGAGGGGAAACACCATATATTTT.

V usage is TRBV11-1 and J usage is TRBJ2-7; 16 nucleotides agree with TRBD2. V lost 4 bases, J lost 5 bases, and 5 bases stayed unmatched. Germline V gene sequence: CDR1 SGHAT, CDR2 FQDESV (reference sequence). The CDR3 spans 16 residues. DNA of the CDR3: TGTGCCAGCAGCTCCGGGACTAGCGGGAGGGCGAACGAGCAGTACTTC. This codes for CASSSGTSGRANEQYF.

V and J are TRBV6-5 and TRBJ1-5, with 10 nucleotides matching TRBD1. Germline trimming cut 4 bases from V and 6 bases from J; bases unmatched to any gene: 6. Germline assignment: CDR1 MNHEY and CDR2 SVGAGI. This CDR3 spans 15 amino acids. The CDR3 DNA follows: TGTGCCAGCAGTTCCCGACAGGGGGCGGCTCAGCCCCAGCATTTT. As protein: CASSSRQGAAQPQHF.

This rearrangement joins TRBV11-2 to TRBJ2-1; 8 bases match TRBD2. V lost 0 bases and J lost 2; bases outside the gene matches: 3. This CDR3 region has 16 residues. The germline V gene has CDR1 SGHAT and CDR2 FQNNGV. The CDR3 sequence: CASSLDFSGAYNEQFF. The CDR3 bases are TGTGCCAGCAGCTTAGATTTTAGCGGGGCCTACAATGAGCAGTTCTTC.

The CDR3 DNA reads as TGTGCCAGCACCCCAAGCGGGGGGATGATATACAATGAGCAGTTCTTC. It encodes CASTPSGGMIYNEQFF. The chain joins TRBV11-1 to TRBJ2-1; 9 bases agree with TRBD2. Germline V lookup: CDR1 SGHAT, CDR2 FQDESV (reference sequence). The CDR3 is 16 residues long. The V segment lost 7 bases and the J segment 4 bases; nucleotides outside the gene matches: 11.

The rearrangement links TRBV30 to TRBJ1-1; 7 bases agree with TRBD1. Looked up from germline, CDR1 is GTSNPN and CDR2 is SVGIG (reference sequence). There are 13 residues in the CDR3. V shed 3 bases and J 8 bases; nucleotides not matched to a gene: 9. The CDR3 nucleotides are TGTGCCTGGAGCATGGTTGGGACAGCCGAAGCTTTCTTT. Amino acids: CAWSMVGTAEAFF.

V and J are TRBV4-2 and TRBJ2-3, with 11 bases aligning to TRBD2. The CDR3 is made up of 17 amino acids. J was trimmed by 4 bases and V by 0 bases; bases with no gene match: 6. The germline gives CDR1 LGHNA, CDR2 YNFKEQ. CDR3 DNA sequence: TGTGCCAGCAGCCAAGATCTGACTAGCGGGGACCCAGATACGCAGTATTTT. It encodes CASSQDLTSGDPDTQYF.

The rearrangement links TRBV6-6 to TRBJ1-2, with D possibly TRBD1 on 5 matching bases. This CDR3 is 13 amino acids long. V was trimmed by 11 bases and J by 5 bases, leaving 18 bases between them. Germline loops: CDR1 MNHNY, CDR2 SVGAGI (reference sequence). DNA of the CDR3: TGTGCCTCTGCGACCGGGGCTCATTATGGCTACACCTTC. The encoded protein is CASATGAHYGYTF.

Only a few counts were recorded for this clone. The V and J genes are TRBV4-1 and TRBJ1-6; D unclear. The CDR3 sequence is 15 residues long. V was clipped by 4 bases and J by 10 bases, with 17 bases between them. Germline values: CDR1 MGHRA, CDR2 YSYEKL. The CDR3, as DNA: TGCGCCAGCAGCCCTCCTAGCGTGGTGGGATCACCCCTCCACTTT. Translated, it gives CASSPPSVVGSPLHF.